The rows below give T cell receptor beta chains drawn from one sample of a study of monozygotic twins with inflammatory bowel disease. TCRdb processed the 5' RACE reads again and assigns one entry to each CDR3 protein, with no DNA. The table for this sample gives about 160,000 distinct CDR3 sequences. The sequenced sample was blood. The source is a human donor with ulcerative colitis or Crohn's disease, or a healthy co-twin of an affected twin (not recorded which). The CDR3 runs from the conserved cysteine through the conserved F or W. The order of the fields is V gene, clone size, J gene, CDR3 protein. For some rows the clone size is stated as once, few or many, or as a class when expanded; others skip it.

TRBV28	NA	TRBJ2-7	CASSLMGRVGYEQYF
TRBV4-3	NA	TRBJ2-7	CASSQAPGSSGRMGEQYF
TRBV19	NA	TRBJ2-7	CASRTGQAGNEQYF
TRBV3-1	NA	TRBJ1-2	CASSQWDRGNYGYTF
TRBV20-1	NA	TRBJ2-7	CSASGGALLHEQYF
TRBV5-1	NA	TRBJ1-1	CASSPDRRWVDTEAFF
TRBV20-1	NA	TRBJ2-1	CSARRAGGRRNEQFF
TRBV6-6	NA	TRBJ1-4	CASSPINEKLFF
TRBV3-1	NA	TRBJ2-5	CASSQADQGETQYF
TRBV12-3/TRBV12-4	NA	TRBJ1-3	CATQTGDGNTIYF
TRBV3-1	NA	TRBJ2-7	CASSGGASLSEQYF
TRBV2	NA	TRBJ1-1	CASRTGSGTEAFF
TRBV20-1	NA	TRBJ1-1	CSASSPTEIDTEAFF
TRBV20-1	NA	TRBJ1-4	CSAEGAGEKLFF
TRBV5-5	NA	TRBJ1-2	CASRPDRARGYTF
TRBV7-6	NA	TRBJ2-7	CASSLAHRYEQYF
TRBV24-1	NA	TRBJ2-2	CATSDSNPTGGELFF
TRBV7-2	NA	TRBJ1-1	CASSSFSGAFF
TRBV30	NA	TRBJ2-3	CAWSEDSTDTQYF
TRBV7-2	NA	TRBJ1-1	CASSREVGEAFF
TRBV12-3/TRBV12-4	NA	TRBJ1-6	CASSLVGTGSSPLHF
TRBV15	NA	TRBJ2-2	CATSPTSGGRAGELFF
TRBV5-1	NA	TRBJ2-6	CASSLMGLGSGSNVLTF
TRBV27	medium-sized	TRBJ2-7	CASSHPGQDAYEQYF
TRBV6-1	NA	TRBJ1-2	CASSRGQGVVGYGYTF
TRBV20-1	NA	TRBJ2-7	CSARGPSYEQYF
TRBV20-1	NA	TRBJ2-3	CSARDPLEAGDLYTQYF
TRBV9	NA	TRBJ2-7	CASSPSIMFRDPIF
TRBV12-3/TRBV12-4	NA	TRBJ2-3	CASSTGTSGIDTQYF
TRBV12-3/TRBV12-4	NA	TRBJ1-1	CASSFPTGGLTEAFF
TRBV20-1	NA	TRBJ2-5	CSATRTVGETQYF
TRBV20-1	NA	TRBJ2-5	CSATGDRALGETQYF
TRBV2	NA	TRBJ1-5	CASSVTGYQPQHF
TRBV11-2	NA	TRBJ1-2	CASSSSGTALPFNYGYTF
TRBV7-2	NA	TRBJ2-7	CASSFLSSRAMTYEQYF
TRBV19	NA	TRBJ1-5	CASSISTSSQHF
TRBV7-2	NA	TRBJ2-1	CASRQGLAGKRNEQFF
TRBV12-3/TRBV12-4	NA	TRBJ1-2	CASSPLGPNYGYTF
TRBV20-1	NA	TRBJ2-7	CSASERTREQYF
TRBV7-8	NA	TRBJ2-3	CASSLAGGTTDTQYF